A single sample is the source of the 24 T cell receptor beta chains below, sequenced in a study of CD8 T cells in ankylosing spondylitis. TCRdb reprocessed the 5' RACE reads via MiXCR and lists one record per CDR3 protein. The profile shows approximately 25,000 distinct CDR3 sequences, about 17% of them singletons. Material for sequencing was blood. These receptors were collected from a male donor with ankylosing spondylitis or in good health (not recorded which).

This clonotype was counted only a few times. The chain uses TRBV11-2 and TRBJ1-4; possibly TRBD1 for D (6 bases). The germline V and J ends were trimmed by 2 bases and 0 bases, with 13 bases remaining between them. Per germline, CDR1 SGHAT and CDR2 FQNNGV. CDR3 length: 17 amino acids. This CDR3 reads CASSLRGADATNEKLFF. CDR3 DNA sequence: TGTGCCAGCAGCTTAAGGGGGGCGGATGCAACTAATGAAAAACTGTTTTTT.

This clonotype was detected a few times. This rearrangement joins TRBV6-5 to TRBJ2-3; no clear D gene. This CDR3 region has 13 residues. CDR1 and CDR2 (germline): MNHEY, SVGAGI. With 4 bases removed from V and 5 bases from J, the gap between germline ends came to 10 bases. The CDR3 loop reads CASSFRLRDTQYF. CDR3 in DNA: TGTGCCAGCAGTTTCAGGTTGAGAGATACGCAGTATTTT.

This clonotype was detected many times. The gene calls are TRBV3-1 and TRBJ2-2; possibly TRBD1 for D (5 bases). Trimming took off 5 bases at V and 0 bases at J, with 16 bases between the two ends. The CDR3 length is 17 residues. Germline lookup yields CDR1 LGHDT and CDR2 YNNKEL (reference sequence). CDR3: CASSSSRAGSNTGELFF. The CDR3 DNA reads as TGTGCCAGCAGCTCCTCTAGGGCAGGGTCGAACACCGGGGAGCTGTTTTTT.

This clonotype appeared once. The rearrangement links TRBV29-1 to TRBJ2-5; no clear D. Germline CDR1 and CDR2: SQVTM and ANQGSEA. The V gene lost 4 bases and the J gene lost 5 bases, with 8 bases spanning the gap. The CDR3 spans 11 residues. The CDR3 loop is CSVGVAETQYF. CDR3 bases: TGCAGCGTTGGTGTCGCTGAGACCCAGTACTTC.

This chain uses TRBV3-1 with TRBJ2-3; D is tentatively TRBD1 or TRBD2 (5 bases each). Trimming left V 2 bases short and J 3 bases short, with 12 bases between. This CDR3 comprises 15 residues. Germline CDR1 is LGHDT and CDR2 is YNNKEL (reference sequence). CDR3: CASSQRDRRTDTQYF. CDR3 DNA: TGTGCCAGCAGCCAAAGGGACCGCAGGACAGATACGCAGTATTTT.

This clonotype has a handful of counts. V usage is TRBV11-2 and J usage is TRBJ2-2; 8 bases are shared with TRBD1. Germline trimming cut 4 bases from V and 0 bases from J; bases unmatched to any gene: 4. This CDR3 region has 16 residues. The germline V gene encodes CDR1 SGHAT and CDR2 FQNNGV. The CDR3, as DNA: TGTGCCAGCAGCTCTCGGACAGGGCCGAACACCGGGGAGCTGTTTTTT. It yields the protein CASSSRTGPNTGELFF.

The chain couples TRBV10-2 to TRBJ2-1, with D uncertain. CDR1 is WSHSY and CDR2 is SAAADI in the germline V gene. The length of the CDR3 is 13 residues. Deletions cut 5 bases from V and 7 bases from J, with 12 bases between. The DNA for the CDR3 is TGCGCCAGCAGTAAAGCGTCCTTTAATGAGCAGTTCTTC. It translates to CASSKASFNEQFF.

The rearrangement links TRBV15 to TRBJ1-1; tentatively, D is TRBD1 (5 bases). Germline-derived CDR1 and CDR2 are LNHNV and YYDKDF (reference sequence). This CDR3 contains 15 residues. V dropped 1 base and J dropped 1 base, with 10 bases sitting between them. In DNA, the CDR3 is TGTGCCACCAGCAGAGGACGGGGGAAGAACACTGAAGCTTTCTTT. Translating it yields CATSRGRGKNTEAFF.

In nucleotides, the CDR3 is TGTGCCTGGAGCCCGACGGTAAACTATGGCTACACCTTC. Its protein is CAWSPTVNYGYTF. This sequence joins TRBV30 and TRBJ1-2; no definite D call. V shed 3 bases and J shed 2 bases, with 10 bases lying between them. Germline V gene lookup returns CDR1 GTSNPN and CDR2 SVGIG (reference sequence). This CDR3 contains 13 residues.

With respect to this clonotype: Relative to the germline gene, one junction end is altered; a read error may explain this. The rearrangement links TRBV12-3 or TRBV12-4 to TRBJ2-6; 11 positions agree with TRBD2. The CDR3 is 16 amino acids. CDR3 nucleotide sequence: TGTGCCAGCAGTGTAGCGGGGGGGGCTGGGGCCAACGTCCTGACTTTC. This encodes CASSVAGGAGANVLTF.

This clonotype was detected many times. This sequence joins TRBV7-2 and TRBJ2-3; 7 nucleotides agree with TRBD2. V gave up 1 base and J gave up 6 bases; unmatched junction bases: 7. The germline CDR1 and CDR2 sequences are SGHTA and FQGNSA. CDR3 length: 15 residues. CDR3 region: CASSLVVGGMDTQYF. Written as DNA, the CDR3 is TGTGCCAGCAGCTTAGTCGTCGGGGGGATGGATACGCAGTATTTT. The whole variable domain, remainder taken from reference TRBV7-2 and TRBJ2-3, is GAGVSQSPSNKVTEKGKDVELRCDPISGHTALYWYRQSLGQGLEFLIYFQGNSAPDKSGLPSDRFSAERTGGSVSTLTIQRTQQEDSAVYLCASSLVVGGMDTQYFGPGTRLTVL.

This clonotype was counted between two and nine times. This rearrangement joins TRBV29-1 to TRBJ2-1; 8 bases are shared with TRBD2. Germline CDR1 and CDR2: SQVTM and ANQGSEA. CDR3 length: 13 residues. V shed 8 bases, J shed 4 bases, and the junction held 7 bases outside the gene matches. CDR3 coding DNA: TGCAGCCTTAGCGGGGAGGCTTACAATGAGCAGTTCTTC. Encoded protein: CSLSGEAYNEQFF.

This clonotype was picked up a small number of times. The chain combines TRBV28 with TRBJ1-1; tentatively, D is TRBD1 (6 bases). CDR1 MDHEN and CDR2 SYDVKM come from the germline V gene. The CDR3 runs 17 residues. V was clipped by 5 bases and J by 1 base, with 20 bases between them. The CDR3 nucleotides are TGTGCCAGCAGTGTAGGAAGAACCTGGACAGCGAACACTGAAGCTTTCTTT. This translates into CASSVGRTWTANTEAFF.

The chain carries TRBV30 and TRBJ2-2, with D perhaps TRBD1 or TRBD2 (5 bases each). Per the germline V gene, CDR1 is GTSNPN and CDR2 is SVGIG (reference sequence). The CDR3 is made up of 14 amino acids. Trimming cost V 4 bases and J 0 bases, with 9 bases left between them. The DNA for the CDR3 is TGTGCCTGGACCCAGGGAGCGAACACCGGGGAGCTGTTTTTT. Protein sequence: CAWTQGANTGELFF.

This clonotype was seen more than once but under ten times. The DNA for the CDR3 is TGCAGTGCTAGAGATTTGAGCGGTAACAATCAGCCCCAGCATTTT. Translated, it gives CSARDLSGNNQPQHF. The chain uses TRBV20-1 and TRBJ1-5; D remains ambiguous. The CDR3 loop spans 15 amino acids. Germline V gene lookup returns CDR1 DFQATT and CDR2 SNEGSKA (reference sequence). Deletions cut 0 bases from V and 3 bases from J, with 12 bases between.

The chain couples TRBV27 to TRBJ2-3; D gene uncertain. The CDR3 consists of 13 residues. The germline V gene encodes CDR1 MNHEY and CDR2 SMNVEV (reference sequence). The V end was cut by 2 bases, the J end by 6 bases, with 9 bases between. The CDR3 spells CASSLTGWDTQYF. The CDR3 nucleotides read TGTGCCAGCAGTTTAACGGGTTGGGATACGCAGTATTTT.

In this sample, this clonotype turned up a few times. J is TRBJ2-2 and V is TRBV20-1, with unresolved D. Per germline, CDR1 DFQATT and CDR2 SNEGSKA (reference sequence). The CDR3 loop spans 15 amino acids. V dropped 0 bases and J dropped 4 bases, with 12 bases sitting between them. The CDR3 region has the DNA TGCAGTGCTAGAGAAGGGTTCCTATCCACCGGGGAGCTGTTTTTT. It yields the protein CSAREGFLSTGELFF.

This clonotype appeared many times. CDR3 loop: CAWRRDRLSSPLHF. The CDR3 DNA sequence: TGTGCCTGGAGGCGCGACAGGTTGAGTTCACCCCTCCACTTT. The chain links TRBV30 to TRBJ1-6, with D possibly TRBD1 on 6 matching bases. The CDR3 runs to 14 residues. Germline loops: CDR1 GTSNPN, CDR2 SVGIG (reference sequence). The V end was cut by 3 bases, the J end by 9 bases, with 15 bases between.

This clonotype was counted a few times. The gene calls are TRBV7-2 and TRBJ2-3; no clear D. Germline loops: CDR1 SGHTA, CDR2 FQGNSA. V lost 2 bases, J lost 5 bases, and 14 bases lay in between. The length of the CDR3 is 15 residues. The CDR3 region is CASSLHTARIDTQYF. DNA for the CDR3: TGTGCCAGCAGCTTACACACGGCACGGATAGATACGCAGTATTTT.

In its sample, this clonotype was seen many times. J is TRBJ2-3 and V is TRBV6-5; 8 bases fit TRBD1. V was clipped by 6 bases and J by 1 base; unmatched bases: 6. CDR1 MNHEY and CDR2 SVGAGI come from the germline V gene. This CDR3 spans 15 amino acids. CDR3 sequence reads: CASRDPGQGTDTQYF. DNA of the CDR3: TGTGCCAGCAGAGACCCGGGACAGGGCACAGATACGCAGTATTTT.

V and J are TRBV6-5 and TRBJ2-2; D is undetermined. Germline CDR1 is MNHEY and CDR2 is SVGAGI. Trimming took 1 base from V and 1 from J, leaving 4 bases between them. CDR3 size: 14 residues. CDR3 residues: CASSYFKNTGELFF. The CDR3 nucleotides are TGTGCCAGCAGTTACTTTAAGAACACCGGGGAGCTGTTTTTT.

A few counts support this clonotype. J is TRBJ2-1 and V is TRBV5-5; D might be TRBD1 (6 bases). The CDR3 consists of 15 residues. From germline, CDR1 is SGHKS and CDR2 YYEKEE (reference sequence). Deletions cut 4 bases from V and 10 bases from J, with 21 bases between. CDR3 nucleotide sequence: TGTGCCAGCAGCCCAAACCGACAGGCGGCAGGGGAGCAGTTCTTC. This translates into CASSPNRQAAGEQFF.

This clonotype was recorded only once. This sequence joins TRBV29-1 and TRBJ1-5; TRBD1 is a possible D gene (5 bases). The germline gives CDR1 SQVTM, CDR2 ANQGSEA. Trimming left V 6 bases short and J 2 bases short, with 11 bases between. The CDR3 spans 13 residues. CDR3 coding DNA: TGCAGCGTGGGGGGGGGGGGCAATCAGCCCCAGCATTTT. Protein: CSVGGGGNQPQHF.

The chain joins TRBV5-1 to TRBJ1-4, with D tentatively TRBD1 (5 bases). The V gene's germline CDR1 is SGHRS and CDR2 YFSETQ. The CDR3 consists of 17 residues. V lost 3 bases and J 0 bases, leaving 15 bases between the germline ends. This CDR3 reads CASSWGGAGATNEKLFF. The CDR3 coding sequence is TGCGCCAGCAGCTGGGGAGGGGCGGGAGCAACTAATGAAAAACTGTTTTTT.